This TCR beta chain appears in the sequencing data of a study of shared clonotypes between healthy human individuals. At the level of the study: Aged between 18 and 49, the donors were a couple of women and a few men. For every donor, three CD4 naive, three CD4 memory, two CD8 naive and one CD8 memory plates were used.

The CDR3 contains 17 residues. Germline lookup yields CDR1 SGHNT and CDR2 YYREEE (reference sequence). Between the trimmed V and J ends, which lost 2 bases and 0 bases, there was a span of 16 bases. Terminally differentiated effector memory CD45RA+ cells were excluded by CCR7 positive selection of CD45RO-negative cells. Free of recent acute infections or vaccinations, the donors were healthy HIV-negative adults. Per the authors' pipeline: Filtering of immunoSEQ junctional sequences could not match full-length read filtering. The protocol was immunoSEQ multiplex PCR, while the TCRdb copy is restricted to in-frame clones and leaves out a portion. From that table come the V and J calls and clone size; the DNA was used to work out D and trimming. The data contain about 1,800,000 clones, 85% to 95% of them singletons.

The genes are TRBV5-4 and TRBJ2-3, with a tentative D call TRBD1 (6 bases). Material for sequencing was naive CD8+ T cells sorted from blood. The clonotype originates from a man in his late teens or twenties in good health. The CDR3 nucleotides read TGTGCCAGCAGCTTCCCAGAGGGGGAATCGAGCACAGATACGCAGTATTTT. It is translated as CASSFPEGESSTDTQYF.